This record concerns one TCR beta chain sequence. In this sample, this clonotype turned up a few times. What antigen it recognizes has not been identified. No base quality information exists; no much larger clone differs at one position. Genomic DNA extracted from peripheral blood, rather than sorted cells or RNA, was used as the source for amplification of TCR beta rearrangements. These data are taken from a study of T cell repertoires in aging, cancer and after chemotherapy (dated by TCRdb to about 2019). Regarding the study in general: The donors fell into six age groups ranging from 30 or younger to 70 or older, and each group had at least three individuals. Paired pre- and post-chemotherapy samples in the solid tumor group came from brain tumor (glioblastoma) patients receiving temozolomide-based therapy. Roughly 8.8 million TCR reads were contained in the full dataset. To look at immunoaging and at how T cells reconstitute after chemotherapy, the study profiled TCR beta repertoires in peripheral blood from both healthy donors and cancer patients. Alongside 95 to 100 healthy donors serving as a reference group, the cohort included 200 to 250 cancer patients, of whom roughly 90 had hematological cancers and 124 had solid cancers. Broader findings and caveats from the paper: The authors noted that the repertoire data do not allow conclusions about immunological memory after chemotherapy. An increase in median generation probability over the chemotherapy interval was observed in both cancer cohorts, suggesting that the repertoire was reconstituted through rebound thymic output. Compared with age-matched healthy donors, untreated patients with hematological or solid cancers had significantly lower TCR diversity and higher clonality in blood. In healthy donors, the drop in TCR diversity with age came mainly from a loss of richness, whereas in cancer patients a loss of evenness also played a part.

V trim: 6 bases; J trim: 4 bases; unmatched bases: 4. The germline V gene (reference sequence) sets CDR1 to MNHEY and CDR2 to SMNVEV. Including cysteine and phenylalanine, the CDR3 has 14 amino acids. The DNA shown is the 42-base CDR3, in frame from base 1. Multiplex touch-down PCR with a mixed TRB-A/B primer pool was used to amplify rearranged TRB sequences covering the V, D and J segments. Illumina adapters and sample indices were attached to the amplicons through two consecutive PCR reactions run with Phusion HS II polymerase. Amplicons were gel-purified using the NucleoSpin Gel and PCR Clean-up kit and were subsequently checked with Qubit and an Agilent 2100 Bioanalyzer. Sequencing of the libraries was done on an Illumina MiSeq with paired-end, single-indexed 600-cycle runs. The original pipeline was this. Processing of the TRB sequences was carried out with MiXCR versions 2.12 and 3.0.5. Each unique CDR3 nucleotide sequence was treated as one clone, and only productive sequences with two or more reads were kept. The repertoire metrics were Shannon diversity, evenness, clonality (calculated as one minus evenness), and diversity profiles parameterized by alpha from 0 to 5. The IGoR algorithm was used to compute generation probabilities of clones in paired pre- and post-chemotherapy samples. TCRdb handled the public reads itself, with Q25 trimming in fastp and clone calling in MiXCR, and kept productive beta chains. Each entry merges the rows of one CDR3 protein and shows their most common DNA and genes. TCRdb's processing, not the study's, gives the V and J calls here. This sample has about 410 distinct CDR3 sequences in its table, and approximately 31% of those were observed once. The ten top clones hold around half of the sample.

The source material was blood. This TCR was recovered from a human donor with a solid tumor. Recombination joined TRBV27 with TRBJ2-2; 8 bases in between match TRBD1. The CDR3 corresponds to CASRLDRVTGELFF. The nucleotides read TGTGCCAGCAGGTTGGACAGGGTCACCGGGGAGCTGTTTTTT.